Presented here are 26 T cell receptor beta chains from one specimen sequenced in a study of T cell repertoires in ileal Crohn's disease. Described time point: inflamed ileum from the surgical specimen. Data came from immunoSEQ multiplex PCR; TCRdb stores just in-frame clones and leaves some out. Of some 17,000 clones listed, roughly three quarters are singletons. Sample: ileal tissue. All receptors come from an adult with Crohn's disease.

This clone was counted once. This chain joins TRBV7-2 and TRBJ2-3; possible D gene TRBD2, 6 bases. V was clipped by 3 bases and J by 5 bases, with 15 bases between them. Germline lookup yields CDR1 SGHTA and CDR2 FQGNSA. The CDR3 is 15 residues long. CDR3 in DNA: TGTGCCAGCAGCTTTGTTAGCCAGGGAGGAGATACGCAGTATTTT. Residues: CASSFVSQGGDTQYF.

Only a few counts were recorded for this clone. This sequence joins TRBV7-2 and TRBJ2-3; possible D gene TRBD1, 5 bases. V was trimmed by 8 bases and J by 1 base, leaving 19 bases between them. Germline V gene sequence: CDR1 SGHTA, CDR2 FQGNSA. The CDR3 is 16 residues long. CDR3 amino acids: CASGEAGWVGTDTQYF. The CDR3 coding sequence is TGTGCCAGCGGAGAGGCAGGGTGGGTAGGCACAGATACGCAGTATTTT.

The chain is built from TRBV6-5 and TRBJ2-3; 7 bases fit TRBD2. The CDR3 runs to 15 residues. The germline CDR1 and CDR2 sequences are MNHEY and SVGAGI. The V gene end was trimmed by 4 bases and the J gene end by 2 bases; junction bases not matched to a gene: 6. DNA for the CDR3: TGTGCCAGCAGTTTTAATCGGGAGGCCACAGATACGCAGTATTTT. Translation gives CASSFNREATDTQYF.

The rearrangement joins TRBV19 to TRBJ2-3; weak D call: TRBD2 (5 bases). The CDR3 is 14 amino acids. Germline V gene data show CDR1 as LNHDA and CDR2 as SQIVND (reference sequence). The germline V and J ends were trimmed by 2 bases and 3 bases, with 9 bases remaining between them. In nucleotides, the CDR3 is TGTGCCAGTAGTATATCGGAGCGGACAGATACGCAGTATTTT. Protein: CASSISERTDTQYF.

The rearrangement links TRBV7-9 to TRBJ2-5, with D perhaps matching TRBD1 or TRBD2 (5 bases each). V was pared by 1 base and J by 2 bases, with 11 bases between. The germline gives CDR1 SEHNR, CDR2 FQNEAQ (reference sequence). The CDR3 loop spans 15 amino acids. The CDR3 here is CASSLVVGGQETQYF. The CDR3, as DNA: TGTGCCAGCAGCTTAGTAGTTGGGGGTCAAGAGACCCAGTACTTC.

In this sample, this clone turned up once. The rearrangement links TRBV5-1 to TRBJ2-2; TRBD1 agrees at 7 bases. The CDR3 extends over 15 amino acids. Germline V gene sequence: CDR1 SGHRS, CDR2 YFSETQ. Trimming cost V 4 bases and J 1 base; bases outside gene matches: 4. The CDR3 DNA sequence: TGCGCCAGCAGCGGGGGACAGATGAACACCGGGGAGCTGTTTTTT. It yields the protein CASSGGQMNTGELFF.

The rearrangement links TRBV10-1 to TRBJ2-3; D uncertain. CDR3 length equals 12 residues. Germline V gives CDR1 WNHNN, CDR2 SYGVQD (reference sequence). V was pared by 2 bases and J by 10 bases, with 10 bases between. This chain's CDR3 is CASSEGIVAQYF. The DNA of the CDR3 is TGCGCCAGCAGTGAGGGGATTGTTGCGCAGTATTTT.

The gene calls are TRBV7-2 and TRBJ2-7; 7 bases align to TRBD1. Germline V gene lookup returns CDR1 SGHTA and CDR2 FQGNSA. The CDR3 consists of 14 residues. The V and J ends lost 5 bases and 2 bases, in that order; junction bases with no gene match: 6. CDR3 loop: CASSLTGAPYEQYF. The CDR3 DNA is TGTGCCAGCAGCCTAACAGGGGCACCCTACGAGCAGTACTTC.

This chain uses TRBV7-9 with TRBJ2-3, with 8 bases aligning to TRBD2. CDR3 length equals 15 residues. V lost 3 bases, J lost 11 bases, and 13 bases stayed unmatched. Per the germline V gene, CDR1 is SEHNR and CDR2 is FQNEAQ (reference sequence). The CDR3, as DNA: TGTGCCAGCAGCTTTGGAGCCACCAAGAGCGGGGGGCAGTATTTT. Encoded protein: CASSFGATKSGGQYF.

This clone has a handful of counts. In nucleotides, the CDR3 is TGTGCCAGCAGCCCGCTGGGGACTAGCGGGGGGGAAGAGACCCAGTACTTC. Amino acid sequence: CASSPLGTSGGEETQYF. V and J are TRBV7-9 and TRBJ2-5; 16 nucleotides match TRBD2. Germline CDR1 and CDR2: SEHNR and FQNEAQ (reference sequence). The CDR3 runs to 17 residues. V gave up 5 bases and J gave up 3 bases; unmatched junction bases: 6.

The chain couples TRBV6-5 to TRBJ2-7, with D perhaps matching TRBD2 (6 bases). The CDR3 has 15 amino acids. Looked up from germline, CDR1 is MNHEY and CDR2 is SVGAGI. Trimming pared 2 bases from V and 2 bases from J, leaving 13 bases between. The DNA for the CDR3 is TGTGCCAGCAGTTACGGTCGGGAGCCGACCTACGAGCAGTACTTC. It is translated as CASSYGREPTYEQYF.

This chain connects TRBV5-6 to TRBJ1-4; D uncertain. The CDR3 length is 11 residues. V was clipped by 0 bases and J by 6 bases, with 0 bases between them. Germline loops: CDR1 SGHDT, CDR2 YYEEEE. In DNA form, the CDR3 reads TGTGCCAGCAGCTTGGATGAAAAACTGTTTTTT. Its protein is CASSLDEKLFF.

The V call is TRBV18, the J call TRBJ2-5; TRBD2 matches at 8 bases. In germline, CDR1 is KGHSH, CDR2 LQKENI. V gave up 3 bases and J gave up 3 bases; unmatched junction bases: 3. CDR3 size: 14 residues. This CDR3 reads CASSPFSGEETQYF. The CDR3 DNA follows: TGTGCCAGCTCACCCTTTAGCGGGGAAGAGACCCAGTACTTC. Full variable domain (remainder filled in from reference TRBV18 and TRBJ2-5): NAGVMQNPRHLVRRRGQEARLRCSPMKGHSHVYWYRQLPEEGLKFMVYLQKENIIDESGMPKERFSAEFPKEGPSILRIQQVVRGDSAAYFCASSPFSGEETQYFGPGTRLLVL.

The rearrangement joins TRBV5-1 to TRBJ1-1; TRBD1 agrees at 8 bases. Germline CDR1 and CDR2: SGHRS and YFSETQ. The CDR3 contains 14 residues. The V gene end was trimmed by 5 bases and the J gene end by 8 bases; junction bases not matched to a gene: 11. The CDR3 here is CASSLRQGMTEAFF. The DNA for the CDR3 is TGCGCCAGCAGTCTTAGACAGGGGATGACCGAAGCTTTCTTT.

The chain combines TRBV18 with TRBJ2-2, with D unresolved. The V end was cut by 1 base, the J end by 0 bases, with 6 bases between. Germline lookup yields CDR1 KGHSH and CDR2 LQKENI. This CDR3 is 15 amino acids long. This CDR3 reads CASSPRASNTGELFF. The DNA for the CDR3 is TGTGCCAGCTCACCACGAGCGTCGAACACCGGGGAGCTGTTTTTT.

The J gene is TRBJ2-1, the V gene TRBV7-9; 9 positions agree with TRBD2. Germline V gene sequence: CDR1 SEHNR, CDR2 FQNEAQ (reference sequence). CDR3 length equals 18 residues. V trimming: 2 bases; J trimming: 7 bases; junction bases outside the gene matches: 15. CDR3 sequence (DNA): TGTGCCAGCAGCTTACTGTTAGGGAGCGGGAGGTTTTTGAATGAGCAGTTCTTC. Amino acid sequence: CASSLLLGSGRFLNEQFF.

The chain combines TRBV7-9 with TRBJ2-7; D possibly matches TRBD1 or TRBD2 (6 bases each). Trimming took off 4 bases at V and 2 bases at J, with 12 bases between the two ends. Germline values: CDR1 SEHNR, CDR2 FQNEAQ (reference sequence). The CDR3 covers 14 residues. The CDR3 loop is CASSYTGAPYEQYF. In DNA, the CDR3 is TGTGCCAGCAGCTACACGGGGGCCCCCTACGAGCAGTACTTC.

The chain combines TRBV14 with TRBJ1-2; D is uncertain. Germline V CDR1 and CDR2: SGHDN, FVKESK. The CDR3 is made up of 12 amino acids. Trimming took 2 bases from V and 1 from J, leaving 2 bases between them. The CDR3 spells CASSQNNYGYTF. The CDR3 nucleotides are TGTGCCAGCAGCCAAAATAACTATGGCTACACCTTC.

The chain recombines TRBV5-8 with TRBJ2-3, with D possibly matching TRBD1 (5 bases). The CDR3 extends over 16 amino acids. Trimming removed 4 bases at V and 4 bases at J, with 19 bases between. CDR1 and CDR2 (germline): SGHTS, YDEGEE. This CDR3 reads CASSRYPPRDADTQYF. In nucleotides, the CDR3 is TGTGCCAGCAGCCGTTACCCCCCCAGGGATGCAGATACGCAGTATTTT.

This chain links TRBV28 with TRBJ1-1; D uncertain. The CDR3 length is 12 residues. Trimming cost V 1 base and J 11 bases, with 11 bases left between them. Germline V lookup: CDR1 MDHEN, CDR2 SYDVKM. The chain's CDR3 is CASSLSSVNAFF. The DNA of the CDR3 is TGTGCCAGCAGTTTATCATCTGTGAATGCTTTCTTT.

V usage is TRBV6-5 and J usage is TRBJ2-3; TRBD2 matches 12 bases. This CDR3 contains 13 residues. With 6 bases clipped from V and 8 bases from J, the junction kept 3 bases outside the gene matches. The V gene's germline CDR1 is MNHEY and CDR2 SVGAGI. This CDR3 reads CASRGLAGGTQYF. The CDR3, as DNA: TGTGCCAGCAGGGGACTAGCGGGTGGTACGCAGTATTTT.

There are a few counts of this clone. The rearrangement uses TRBV21-1 and TRBJ2-7; the D call in the table, TRBD1, was not verified against the DNA. TRBV21-1 is given as a pseudogene. The CDR3 is 13 amino acids. The DNA for the CDR3 is TGTGCCAGCAGAGAGACAGGACACTACGAGCAGTACTTC. Amino acid sequence: CASRETGHYEQYF.

For this clone: At one end the junction does not follow the germline gene, possibly because of a read error. The chain employs TRBV7-8 and TRBJ2-2, with TRBD2 identical over 9 bases. The germline V gene has CDR1 SGHVS and CDR2 FQNEAQ. CDR3 length: 16 amino acids. The CDR3 bases are TGTGCCAACAGCTTAGGGTCTAGCGGGATTACCGGGGAGCTGTTTTTT. Protein: CANSLGSSGITGELFF. Based on the CDR3 plus reference TRBV7-8 and TRBJ2-2, the full variable domain is GAGVSQSPRYKVAKRGQDVALRCDPISGHVSLFWYQQALGQGPEFLTYFQNEAQLDKSGLPSDRFFAERPEGSVSTLKIQRTQQEDSAVYLCANSLGSSGITGELFFGEGSRLTVL.

The V call is TRBV4-1, the J call TRBJ1-3; D remains unclear. Trimming stripped 0 bases from V and 0 bases from J, with 3 bases between. CDR1 is MGHRA, CDR2 YSYEKL, per germline. The CDR3 loop spans 14 amino acids. Here the CDR3 DNA reads TGCGCCAGCAGCCAAGACAACTCTGGAAACACCATATATTTT. It specifies CASSQDNSGNTIYF.

Written as DNA, the CDR3 is TGCGCCAGCAGCTTGGACATCACCGGGGAGCTGTTTTTT. Translating it yields CASSLDITGELFF. This rearrangement joins TRBV5-1 to TRBJ2-2; unclear D gene. The V and J ends lost 0 bases and 4 bases respectively, with 4 bases between them. Germline V gene lookup returns CDR1 SGHRS and CDR2 YFSETQ. The CDR3 totals 13 residues.

The CDR3 loop is CASSNEETQYF. In DNA form, the CDR3 reads TGTGCCAGCAGCAACGAAGAGACCCAGTACTTC. The chain is built from TRBV5-6 and TRBJ2-5; no clear D. V was trimmed by 4 bases and J by 3 bases, leaving 4 bases between them. This CDR3 region has 11 residues. Germline values: CDR1 SGHDT, CDR2 YYEEEE.